In its sample, the clone carrying this T cell receptor (beta chain) was seen once. Antigen unknown. This entry is derived from a study of PD-1 blockade in mismatch repair-deficient tumors. Across the whole study: Enrolled about 2013-2017, patients had progressing, pretreated mismatch repair-deficient cancers of about twelve types. Study findings and constraints: Tumor-resident clones, often undetectable pretreatment in blood, expanded then contracted after pembrolizumab.

Some clones are missing from TCRdb's copy, which holds only in-frame ones; the method was immunoSEQ multiplex PCR. The sample has 95,000 to 150,000 clones, more than 85% seen once. Every patient had mismatch repair deficiency by PCR or immunohistochemistry. A few pembrolizumab responders had their TCRs sequenced. Germline V gives CDR1 MDHEN, CDR2 SYDVKM. The CDR3 runs 15 residues. Trimming stripped 5 bases from V and 4 bases from J, with 14 bases between. The sequence derives from an adult with mismatch repair-deficient cancer. Sequences were derived from peripheral blood, sampled 44 weeks after starting pembrolizumab. V and J are TRBV28 and TRBJ1-4, with D perhaps TRBD1 (6 bases). The CDR3 nucleotides read TGTGCCAGCAGTCTGGGCGGGACAAGTAATGAAAAACTGTTTTTT. It yields the protein CASSLGGTSNEKLFF. Filled out from reference TRBV28 and TRBJ1-4, the complete variable domain reads DVKVTQSSRYLVKRTGEKVFLECVQDMDHENMFWYRQDPGLGLRLIYFSYDVKMKEKGDIPEGYSVSREKKERFSLILESASTNQTSMYLCASSLGGTSNEKLFFGSGTQLSVL.